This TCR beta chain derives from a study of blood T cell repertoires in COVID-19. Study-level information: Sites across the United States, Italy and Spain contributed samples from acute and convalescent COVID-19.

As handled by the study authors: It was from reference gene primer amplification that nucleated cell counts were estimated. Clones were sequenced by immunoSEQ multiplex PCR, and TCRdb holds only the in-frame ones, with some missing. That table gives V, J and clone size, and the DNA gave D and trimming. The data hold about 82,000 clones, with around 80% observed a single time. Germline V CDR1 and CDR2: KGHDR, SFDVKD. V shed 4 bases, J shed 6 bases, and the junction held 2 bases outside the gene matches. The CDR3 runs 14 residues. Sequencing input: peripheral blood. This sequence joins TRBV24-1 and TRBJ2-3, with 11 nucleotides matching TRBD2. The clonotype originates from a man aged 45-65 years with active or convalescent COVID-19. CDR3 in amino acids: CATSDRLAGDTQYF. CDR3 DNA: TGTGCCACCAGTGACCGACTAGCGGGGGATACGCAGTATTTT.